Listed here are 11 T cell receptor delta chains from one sample, sequenced in a study of Vδ1+ human thymocytes. Study-level results: Highly polyclonal TRG and TRD repertoires with Gaussian CDR3 length distributions appeared in thymus.

Extracted RNA was reverse transcribed into cDNA. CDR3 amplicons came from multiplex PCR with pooled V-gene forward and constant-region reverse primers. TCRdb reprocessed the multiplex PCR reads using CATT. The table has around 60,000 delta-chain clones, about 16% seen once. Their specific antigens are unknown. What was sequenced was Vdelta1+ gamma-delta thymocytes from the thymus. The subset was: FACS-sorted CD3+ TCRalphabeta- TCRVdelta1+ TCRVdelta2- thymocytes. These receptors were obtained from a girl less than two years old who had congenital heart surgery.

V usage is TRDV1 and J usage is TRDJ1; 9 nucleotides match TRDD3. CDR1 and CDR2 (germline): TSWWSYY, QGS. The ends lost 5 bases at V and 6 bases at J; junction bases unmatched: 19. This CDR3 contains 18 residues. The CDR3, as DNA: TGTGCTCTTGGGCCAACATCAATTCCTACGGGGGGATACCATAAACTCATCTTT. Amino acid sequence: CALGPTSIPTGGYHKLIF.

V gene TRDV1 combines with J gene TRDJ1; D is possibly TRDD1 (5 bases). Trimming cost V 2 bases and J 3 bases, with 22 bases left between them. Germline V gives CDR1 TSWWSYY, CDR2 QGS. The CDR3 extends over 18 amino acids. CDR3 coding DNA: TGTGCTCTTGGGGAATATATAGATAGTAGGTGTTCTTCCGATAAACTCATCTTT. Residues: CALGEYIDSRCSSDKLIF.

A few counts support this clone. This chain uses TRDV1 with TRDJ1; 8 nucleotides line up with TRDD3. CDR1 and CDR2 from the germline V gene are TSWWSYY and QGS. The CDR3 spans 20 residues. After removal of 3 bases from V and 0 bases from J, the junction contained 18 bases not matched to a gene. This chain's CDR3 is CALGESPPGLGDSYTDKLIF. Here the CDR3 DNA reads TGTGCTCTTGGGGAGTCTCCACCAGGGCTGGGGGACTCGTACACCGATAAACTCATCTTT.

The V call is TRDV1, the J call TRDJ1; 13 bases are a match to TRDD3. The CDR3 covers 19 residues. The J segment lost 0 bases and the V segment lost 9 bases, leaving 16 bases of the junction unmatched. The germline V gene has CDR1 TSWWSYY and CDR2 QGS. CDR3 protein: CALLLPTETGGYDTDKLIF. The CDR3 region has the DNA TGTGCTCTCCTCCTTCCTACGGAAACTGGGGGATACGACACCGATAAACTCATCTTT.

This clone was seen ten or more times. The chain is built from TRDV2 and TRDJ1, with 13 bases aligning to TRDD3. The CDR3 totals 21 residues. Trimming at V came to 2 bases and at J to 3 bases, leaving 20 bases not matched to a gene. Germline V lookup: CDR1 GEAIGNYY, CDR2 EKD. CDR3 nucleotide sequence: TGTGCCTGTGACAAGTTAGATGTACTGGGGGATACGGAGGTAAAAGCCGATAAACTCATCTTT. This translates into CACDKLDVLGDTEVKADKLIF.

This sequence joins TRDV1 and TRDJ1; the match to TRDD3 covers 10 bases. CDR1 is TSWWSYY and CDR2 is QGS in the germline V gene. The CDR3 spans 23 residues. The trim removed 2 bases at V and 2 bases at J, leaving 26 bases unmatched. In DNA, the CDR3 is TGTGCTCTTGGGGAAGAACCACACCCCTCAGTTGGGGGATACAGGTTTGGAACCGATAAACTCATCTTT. Translating it yields CALGEEPHPSVGGYRFGTDKLIF.

The V gene is TRDV1, the J gene TRDJ1; 9 bases agree with TRDD2. Germline CDR1 reads TSWWSYY; CDR2 reads QGS. V gave up 4 bases and J gave up 0 bases; unmatched junction bases: 12. This CDR3 is 18 amino acids long. CDR3 DNA: TGTGCTCTTGGGGCCACGCCCTTCCTACTGGGCCACACCGATAAACTCATCTTT. Residues: CALGATPFLLGHTDKLIF.

This clone was recorded a few times. This chain connects TRDV1 to TRDJ1, with TRDD3 matching over 9 bases. The CDR3 spans 21 residues. Germline lookup yields CDR1 TSWWSYY and CDR2 QGS. Trimming cost V 1 base and J 0 bases; bases outside gene matches: 18. DNA of the CDR3: TGTGCTCTTGGGGAACCCGGCCCCCGTACTGGGGGACTCCCCTACACCGATAAACTCATCTTT. Its translation is CALGEPGPRTGGLPYTDKLIF.

This clone was counted only a few times. This rearrangement joins TRDV1 to TRDJ1, with 8 bases lining up with TRDD3. The CDR3 covers 17 residues. CDR1 TSWWSYY and CDR2 QGS come from the germline V gene. V trimming: 2 bases; J trimming: 7 bases; junction bases outside the gene matches: 15. The CDR3 is CALGESSPTIGDTKLIF. The CDR3 DNA reads as TGTGCTCTTGGGGAATCTAGCCCTACTATAGGGGATACTAAACTCATCTTT.

This clone was observed a few times. J is TRDJ1 and V is TRDV1; TRDD3 agrees at 12 bases. Trimming cost V 1 base and J 7 bases; bases outside gene matches: 25. This CDR3 contains 22 residues. CDR1 and CDR2 from the germline V gene are TSWWSYY and QGS. CDR3 sequence: CALGEQGNSYAGGYEVNGKLIF. The CDR3 region has the DNA TGTGCTCTTGGGGAACAGGGGAACTCCTACGCTGGGGGATACGAGGTGAATGGTAAACTCATCTTT.

This chain links TRDV1 with TRDJ1; D may be TRDD2 (6 bases). Looked up from germline, CDR1 is TSWWSYY and CDR2 is QGS. CDR3 length: 13 amino acids. Trimming removed 6 bases at V and 8 bases at J, with 16 bases between. DNA of the CDR3: TGTGCTCTTGGACCCTTCCCGAAGTACAAACTCATCTTT. Encoded protein: CALGPFPKYKLIF.